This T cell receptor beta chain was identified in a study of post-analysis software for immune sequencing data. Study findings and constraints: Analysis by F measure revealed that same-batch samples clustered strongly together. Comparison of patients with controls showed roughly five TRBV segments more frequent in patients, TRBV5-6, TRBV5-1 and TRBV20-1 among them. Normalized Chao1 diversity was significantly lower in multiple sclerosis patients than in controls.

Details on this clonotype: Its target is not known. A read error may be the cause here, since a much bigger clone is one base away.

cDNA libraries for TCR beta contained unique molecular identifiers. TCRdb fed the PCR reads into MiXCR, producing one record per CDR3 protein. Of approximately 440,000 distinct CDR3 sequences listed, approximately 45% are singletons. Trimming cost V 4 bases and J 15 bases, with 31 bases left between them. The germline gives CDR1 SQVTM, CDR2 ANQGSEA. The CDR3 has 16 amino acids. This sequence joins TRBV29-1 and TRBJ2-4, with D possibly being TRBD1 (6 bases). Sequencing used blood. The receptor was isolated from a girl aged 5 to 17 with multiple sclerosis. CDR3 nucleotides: TGCAGCGTTGGGGGGCACGTCACCGCCTTCGCGGAGACCCGGTACTTC. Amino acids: CSVGGHVTAFAETRYF.